Each of the 20 T cell receptor beta chains below was sequenced from the same sample in a study of cytomegalovirus exposure and HLA in healthy donors. PCR amplification relied on 60 Vbeta primers (plus 13 Jbeta primers). Using immunoSEQ multiplex PCR, the repertoire was profiled, and TCRdb retains in-frame clones only, with some absent. This sample carries more than 150,000 clones, 80% of them seen once, and the ten largest clones take roughly 0.7%. Source material: PBMCs. The receptors shown here come from a boy younger than 18 in good health and CMV-seronegative.

The gene calls are TRBV5-1 and TRBJ2-3, with TRBD2 identical over 10 bases. The CDR3 contains 16 residues. CDR1 SGHRS and CDR2 YFSETQ come from the germline V gene. The trim removed 0 bases at V and 3 bases at J, leaving 4 bases unmatched. The CDR3 here is CASSLVASGSTDTQYF. Here the CDR3 DNA reads TGCGCCAGCAGCTTGGTGGCTAGCGGGAGTACAGATACGCAGTATTTT.

In DNA form, the CDR3 reads TGTGCCAGCAGCCTGGGGCGGGGGAGCTCCTACAATGAGCAGTTCTTC. Protein sequence: CASSLGRGSSYNEQFF. V is TRBV25-1 and J is TRBJ2-1; 7 nucleotides line up with TRBD2. Germline CDR1 and CDR2: MGHDK and SYGVNS. J lost 0 bases, V lost 6 bases, and 8 bases had no gene match. The CDR3 has 16 residues. Complete variable domain (other parts from reference TRBV25-1 and TRBJ2-1): EADIYQTPRYLVIGTGKKITLECSQTMGHDKMYWYQQDPGMELHLIHYSYGVNSTEKGDLSSESTVSRIRTEHFPLTLESARPSHTSQYLCASSLGRGSSYNEQFFGPGTRLTVL.

This chain links TRBV29-1 with TRBJ1-2; 8 bases are shared with TRBD1. Germline CDR1 is SQVTM and CDR2 is ANQGSEA. The CDR3 has 14 residues. With 6 bases clipped from V and 3 bases from J, the junction kept 9 bases outside the gene matches. The CDR3, as DNA: TGCAGCGTCGCTATGACAGGGGAGGACTATGGCTACACCTTC. Encoded protein: CSVAMTGEDYGYTF.

This clone occurred a few times. The V call is TRBV9, the J call TRBJ1-2; 9 bases align to TRBD1. Germline lookup yields CDR1 SGDLS and CDR2 YYNGEE. The junction had 6 bases not matched to a gene; V was cut back by 6 bases and J by 0 bases. CDR3 length: 15 amino acids. CDR3 residues: CASTDRGSPNYGYTF. In DNA form, the CDR3 reads TGTGCCAGCACGGACAGGGGAAGCCCTAACTATGGCTACACCTTC.

The V and J genes are TRBV7-9 and TRBJ1-3; 9 bases fit TRBD1. The CDR3 is 19 residues long. With V trimmed by 8 bases and J by 4 bases, 21 bases remained unmatched. Per the germline V gene, CDR1 is SEHNR and CDR2 is FQNEAQ (reference sequence). The CDR3 sequence: CASSTRTGAGTSGGNTIYF. Here the CDR3 DNA reads TGTGCCAGCTCCACCCGGACAGGGGCTGGAACTTCTGGCGGAAACACCATATATTTT. Using reference TRBV7-9 and TRBJ1-3 for the parts outside the CDR3, the full variable domain is DTGVSQNPRHKITKRGQNVTFRCDPISEHNRLYWYRQTLGQGPEFLTYFQNEAQLEKSRLLSDRFSAERPKGSFSTLEIQRTEQGDSAMYLCASSTRTGAGTSGGNTIYFGEGSWLTVV.

The chain couples TRBV6-4 to TRBJ2-5; 10 bases are a match to TRBD1. V was clipped by 8 bases and J by 3 bases; unmatched bases: 9. This CDR3 has 15 amino acids. Germline loops: CDR1 MRHNA, CDR2 SNTAGT. CDR3 sequence reads: CASGKGGQGKETQYF. CDR3 sequence (DNA): TGTGCCAGCGGAAAGGGGGGACAGGGGAAAGAGACCCAGTACTTC.

The rearrangement joins TRBV29-1 to TRBJ1-3, with D maybe TRBD1 (6 bases). The germline gives CDR1 SQVTM, CDR2 ANQGSEA. V lost 1 base to trimming and J lost 3 bases, with 7 bases between them. The CDR3 length is 13 residues. CDR3 bases: TGCAGCGTTGAAGCACAGGGTGGAAACACCATATATTTT. This gives the protein CSVEAQGGNTIYF.

Only one count was recorded for this clone. The chain recombines TRBV12-5 with TRBJ1-1; TRBD1 matches 7 bases. V was clipped by 1 base and J by 2 bases; unmatched bases: 4. CDR1 is LGHNT and CDR2 is FRNRAP in the germline V gene. This CDR3 has 15 residues. The CDR3 here is CASGLGDSRNTEAFF. The CDR3 nucleotides are TGTGCTAGTGGTTTGGGGGACAGCCGTAACACTGAAGCTTTCTTT.

The rearrangement uses TRBV19 and TRBJ1-1, with a tentative D call TRBD1 (5 bases). The germline gives CDR1 LNHDA, CDR2 SQIVND (reference sequence). The length of the CDR3 is 14 residues. V lost 3 bases to trimming and J lost 2 bases, with 10 bases between them. CDR3 DNA: TGTGCCAGTAGTATCCAGGGAACAAACACTGAAGCTTTCTTT. Encoded protein: CASSIQGTNTEAFF.

This clone has just one count. CDR3 in amino acids: CASSIPLSLNRGDQPQHF. CDR3 bases: TGTGCCAGTAGTATCCCCTTGTCCTTGAACCGGGGAGATCAGCCCCAGCATTTT. This chain joins TRBV19 and TRBJ1-5; D not certain. The CDR3 is 18 residues long. Germline V lookup: CDR1 LNHDA, CDR2 SQIVND (reference sequence). V lost 3 bases and J 5 bases, leaving 23 bases between the germline ends.

This clone showed up just once. The rearrangement uses TRBV9 and TRBJ2-5, with TRBD2 matching over 8 bases. J gave up 4 bases and V 0 bases, and 8 bases lay outside the gene matches. CDR1 is SGDLS, CDR2 YYNGEE, per germline. The CDR3 is 16 amino acids. CDR3 nucleotides: TGTGCCAGCAGCGTAGGAACTAGGGCGGGGGGAGAGACCCAGTACTTC. It is translated as CASSVGTRAGGETQYF.

V and J are TRBV30 and TRBJ2-7; 8 bases match TRBD2. The CDR3 spans 16 residues. The trim removed 2 bases at V and 5 bases at J, leaving 14 bases unmatched. Germline V gives CDR1 GTSNPN, CDR2 SVGIG (reference sequence). CDR3 region: CAWSTERESEFDEQYF. The CDR3 bases are TGTGCCTGGAGTACGGAGCGGGAGTCCGAGTTCGACGAGCAGTACTTC. Full variable domain (outside the CDR3, taken from reference TRBV30 and TRBJ2-7): SQTIHQWPATLVQPVGSPLSLECTVEGTSNPNLYWYRQAAGRGLQLLFYSVGIGQISSEVPQNLSASRPQDRQFILSSKKLLLSDSGFYLCAWSTERESEFDEQYFGPGTRLTVT.

DNA of the CDR3: TGTGCCAGCAGCCATACAATAACCATCTCCTACGAGCAGTACTTC. As protein: CASSHTITISYEQYF. The rearrangement uses TRBV14 and TRBJ2-7, with no clear D. V lost 3 bases and J 0 bases, leaving 12 bases between the germline ends. The CDR3 length is 15 residues. Germline-derived CDR1 and CDR2 are SGHDN and FVKESK.

This rearrangement joins TRBV28 to TRBJ1-4, with 7 positions matching TRBD1. The germline V gene encodes CDR1 MDHEN and CDR2 SYDVKM. The CDR3 consists of 13 residues. The V gene end was trimmed by 6 bases and the J gene end by 6 bases; junction bases not matched to a gene: 4. The CDR3 is CASRTTGYEKLFF. CDR3 in DNA: TGTGCCAGCAGAACGACAGGGTATGAAAAACTGTTTTTT. Based on the CDR3 plus reference TRBV28 and TRBJ1-4, the full variable domain is DVKVTQSSRYLVKRTGEKVFLECVQDMDHENMFWYRQDPGLGLRLIYFSYDVKMKEKGDIPEGYSVSREKKERFSLILESASTNQTSMYLCASRTTGYEKLFFGSGTQLSVL.

CDR3: CASRRGTGKGSTNEKLFF. The CDR3 DNA is TGTGCCAGTAGACGGGGGACAGGGAAAGGGTCAACTAATGAAAAACTGTTTTTT. This sequence joins TRBV19 and TRBJ1-4; TRBD1 matches at 9 bases. V lost 6 bases, J lost 0 bases, and 11 bases stayed unmatched. The CDR3 is made up of 18 amino acids. The germline CDR1 and CDR2 sequences are LNHDA and SQIVND (reference sequence).

The chain has TRBV6-1 and TRBJ2-5; D gene uncertain. From germline, CDR1 is MNHNS and CDR2 SASEGT. The germline V and J ends were trimmed by 8 bases and 5 bases, with 18 bases remaining between them. This CDR3 contains 14 residues. The CDR3 is CASAIAWRGETQYF. CDR3 sequence (DNA): TGTGCCAGCGCCATCGCGTGGAGAGGCGAGACCCAGTACTTC.

The chain combines TRBV11-3 with TRBJ2-3; a weak D match, TRBD2 (6 bases). V was pared by 5 bases and J by 3 bases, with 12 bases between. This CDR3 is 14 amino acids long. The germline gives CDR1 SGHNT, CDR2 YENEEA. The CDR3 spells CASSAGRATDTQYF. For the CDR3, the DNA is TGTGCCAGCAGCGCGGGACGGGCTACAGATACGCAGTATTTT.

J is TRBJ1-1 and V is TRBV9, with TRBD1 identical over 8 bases. Germline loops: CDR1 SGDLS, CDR2 YYNGEE. After removal of 5 bases from V and 6 bases from J, the junction contained 6 bases not matched to a gene. The CDR3 extends over 13 amino acids. The CDR3 bases are TGTGCCAGCAGTGGACAGGGTGCCTCTGAAGCTTTCTTT. As protein: CASSGQGASEAFF.

The genes are TRBV5-6 and TRBJ2-7; D is unclear. The CDR3 contains 11 residues. In germline, CDR1 is SGHDT, CDR2 YYEEEE. V was clipped by 2 bases and J by 2 bases, with 2 bases between them. CDR3 DNA sequence: TGTGCCAGCAGCTTTACCTACGAGCAGTACTTC. This encodes CASSFTYEQYF.

The V call is TRBV11-3, the J call TRBJ1-1, with D hard to call. The V end was cut by 4 bases, the J end by 3 bases, with 3 bases between. The germline CDR1 and CDR2 sequences are SGHNT and YENEEA. CDR3 size: 11 residues. The chain's CDR3 is CASSSYTEAFF. CDR3 sequence (DNA): TGTGCCAGCAGCTCCTACACTGAAGCTTTCTTT.